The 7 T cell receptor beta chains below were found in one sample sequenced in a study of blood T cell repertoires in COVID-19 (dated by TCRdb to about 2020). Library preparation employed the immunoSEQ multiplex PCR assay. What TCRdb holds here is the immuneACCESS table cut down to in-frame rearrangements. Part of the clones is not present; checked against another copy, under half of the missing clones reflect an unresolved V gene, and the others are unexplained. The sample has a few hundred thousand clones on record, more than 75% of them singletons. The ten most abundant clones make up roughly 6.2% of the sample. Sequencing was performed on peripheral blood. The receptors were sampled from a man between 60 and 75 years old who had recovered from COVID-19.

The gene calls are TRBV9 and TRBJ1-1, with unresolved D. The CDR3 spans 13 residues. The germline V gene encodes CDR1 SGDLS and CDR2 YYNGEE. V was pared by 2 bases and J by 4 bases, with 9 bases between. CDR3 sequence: CASSVKTGTEAFF. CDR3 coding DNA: TGTGCCAGCAGCGTCAAAACGGGCACTGAAGCTTTCTTT.

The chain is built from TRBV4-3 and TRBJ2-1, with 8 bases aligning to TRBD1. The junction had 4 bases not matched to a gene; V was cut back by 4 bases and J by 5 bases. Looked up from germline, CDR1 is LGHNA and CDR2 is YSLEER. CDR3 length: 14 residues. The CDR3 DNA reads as TGCGCCAGCAGCCGCGGGACAGGTAACAATGAGCAGTTCTTC. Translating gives CASSRGTGNNEQFF.

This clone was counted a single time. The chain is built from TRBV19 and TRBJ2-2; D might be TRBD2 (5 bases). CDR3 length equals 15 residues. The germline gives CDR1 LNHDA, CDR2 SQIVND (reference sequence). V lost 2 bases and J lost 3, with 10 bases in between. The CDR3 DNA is TGTGCCAGTAGTATAAAGGGAGCCCACACCGGGGAGCTGTTTTTT. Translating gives CASSIKGAHTGELFF.

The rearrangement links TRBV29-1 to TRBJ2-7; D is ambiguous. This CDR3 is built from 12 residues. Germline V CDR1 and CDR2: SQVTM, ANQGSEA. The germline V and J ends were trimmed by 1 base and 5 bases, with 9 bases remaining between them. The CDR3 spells CSVEVAGDEQYF. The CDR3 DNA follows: TGCAGCGTTGAAGTGGCAGGCGACGAGCAGTACTTC.

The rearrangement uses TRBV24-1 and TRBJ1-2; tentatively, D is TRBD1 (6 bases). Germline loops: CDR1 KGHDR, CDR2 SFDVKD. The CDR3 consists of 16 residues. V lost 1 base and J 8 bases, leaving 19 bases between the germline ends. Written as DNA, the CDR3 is TGTGCCACCAGTGATTTAAGTTCAGGGGTCTCCAGGGGCTACACCTTC. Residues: CATSDLSSGVSRGYTF.

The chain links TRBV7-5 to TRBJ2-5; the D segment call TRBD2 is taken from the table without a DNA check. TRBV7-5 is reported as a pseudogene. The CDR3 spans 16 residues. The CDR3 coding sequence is TGTGCCAGAAGCTGTAGCGGGTGCCTATCCCAAGAGACCCAGTACTTC. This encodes CARSCSGCLSQETQYF.

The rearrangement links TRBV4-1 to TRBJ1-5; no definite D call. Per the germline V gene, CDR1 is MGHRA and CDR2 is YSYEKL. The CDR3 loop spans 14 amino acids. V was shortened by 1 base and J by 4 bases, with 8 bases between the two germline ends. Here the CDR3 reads CASSQVEVNQPQHF. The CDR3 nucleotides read TGCGCCAGCAGCCAAGTAGAGGTGAATCAGCCCCAGCATTTT.